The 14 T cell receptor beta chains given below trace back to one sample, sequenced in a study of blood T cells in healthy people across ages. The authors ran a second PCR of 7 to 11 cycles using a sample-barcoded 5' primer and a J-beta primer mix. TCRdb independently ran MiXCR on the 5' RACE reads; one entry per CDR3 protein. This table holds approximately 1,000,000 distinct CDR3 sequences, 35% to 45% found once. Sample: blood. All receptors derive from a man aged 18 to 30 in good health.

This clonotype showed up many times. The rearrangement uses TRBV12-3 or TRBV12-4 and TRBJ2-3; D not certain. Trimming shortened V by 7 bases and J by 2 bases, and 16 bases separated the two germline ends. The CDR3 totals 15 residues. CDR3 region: CASISGWANTDTQYF. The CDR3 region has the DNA TGTGCCAGCATTAGTGGATGGGCCAACACAGATACGCAGTATTTT.

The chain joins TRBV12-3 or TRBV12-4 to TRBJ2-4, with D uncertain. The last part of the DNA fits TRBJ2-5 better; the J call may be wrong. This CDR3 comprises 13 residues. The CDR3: CASSYKGGETQYF. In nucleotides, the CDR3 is TGTGCCAGCAGTTATAAGGGTGGGGAGACCCAGTACTTC.

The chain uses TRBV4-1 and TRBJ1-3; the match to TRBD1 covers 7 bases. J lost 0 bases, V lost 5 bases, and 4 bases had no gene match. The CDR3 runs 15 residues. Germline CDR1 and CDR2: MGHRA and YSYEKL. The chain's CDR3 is CASSVGTDSGNTIYF. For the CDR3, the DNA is TGCGCCAGCAGCGTCGGGACAGACTCTGGAAACACCATATATTTT.

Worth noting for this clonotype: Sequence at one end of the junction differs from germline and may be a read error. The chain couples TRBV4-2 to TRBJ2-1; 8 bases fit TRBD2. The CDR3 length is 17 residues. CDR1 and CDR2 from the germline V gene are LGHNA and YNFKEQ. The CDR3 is CTSSQGLSGASYNEQFF. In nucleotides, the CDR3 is TGTACCAGCAGCCAAGGACTTAGCGGGGCGTCCTACAATGAGCAGTTCTTC.

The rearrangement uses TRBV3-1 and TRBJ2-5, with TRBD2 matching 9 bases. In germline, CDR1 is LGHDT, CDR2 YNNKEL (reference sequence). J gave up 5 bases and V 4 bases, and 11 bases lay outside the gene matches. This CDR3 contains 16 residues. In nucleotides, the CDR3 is TGTGCCAGCAGCCGAAACTCGGGACTAGCCTGGGAGACCCAGTACTTC. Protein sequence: CASSRNSGLAWETQYF.

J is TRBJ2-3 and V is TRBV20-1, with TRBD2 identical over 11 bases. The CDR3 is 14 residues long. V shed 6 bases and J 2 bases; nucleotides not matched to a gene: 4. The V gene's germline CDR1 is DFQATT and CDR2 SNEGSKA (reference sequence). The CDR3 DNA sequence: TGCAGTGCGCTGACTAGCGGGGACACAGATACGCAGTATTTT. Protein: CSALTSGDTDTQYF.

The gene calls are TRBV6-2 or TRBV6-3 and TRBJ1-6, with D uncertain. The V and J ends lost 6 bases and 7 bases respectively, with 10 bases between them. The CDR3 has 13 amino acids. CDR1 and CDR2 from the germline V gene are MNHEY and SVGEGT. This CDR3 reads CASRSDRNSPLHF. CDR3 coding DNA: TGTGCCAGCAGATCGGACCGAAATTCACCCCTCCACTTT.

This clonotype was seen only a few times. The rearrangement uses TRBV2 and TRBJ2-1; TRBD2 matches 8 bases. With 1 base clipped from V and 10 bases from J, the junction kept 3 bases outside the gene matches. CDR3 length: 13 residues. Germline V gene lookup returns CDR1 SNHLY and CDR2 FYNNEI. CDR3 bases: TGTGCCAGCAGTGAAGATAGCGGGGTCGAGCAGTTCTTC. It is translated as CASSEDSGVEQFF.

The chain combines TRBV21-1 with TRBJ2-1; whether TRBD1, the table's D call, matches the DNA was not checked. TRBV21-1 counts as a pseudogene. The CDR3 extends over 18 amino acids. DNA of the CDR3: TGTGCCAGCAGCGCCCCTGAAAGAAGGATACTCTCCTACAATGAGCAGTTCTTC. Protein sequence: CASSAPERRILSYNEQFF.

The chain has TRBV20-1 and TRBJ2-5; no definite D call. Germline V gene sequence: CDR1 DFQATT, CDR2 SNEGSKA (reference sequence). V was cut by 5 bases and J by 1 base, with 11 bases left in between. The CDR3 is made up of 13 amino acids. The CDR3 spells CSALGLVQETQYF. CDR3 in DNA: TGCAGTGCTTTGGGCCTGGTCCAAGAGACCCAGTACTTC.

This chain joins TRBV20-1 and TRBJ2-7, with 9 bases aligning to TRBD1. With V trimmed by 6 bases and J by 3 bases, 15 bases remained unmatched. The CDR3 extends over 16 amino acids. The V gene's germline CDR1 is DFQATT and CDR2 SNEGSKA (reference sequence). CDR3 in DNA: TGCAGTGCAAACTTAAATTTGAGGACAGGGGACTACGAGCAGTACTTC. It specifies CSANLNLRTGDYEQYF.

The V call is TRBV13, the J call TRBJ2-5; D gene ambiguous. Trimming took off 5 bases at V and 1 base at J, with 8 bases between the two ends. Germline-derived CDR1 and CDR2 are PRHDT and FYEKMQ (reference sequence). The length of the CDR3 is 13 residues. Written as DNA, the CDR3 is TGTGCCAGCAGCCATAATCCCCAAGAGACCCAGTACTTC. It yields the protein CASSHNPQETQYF. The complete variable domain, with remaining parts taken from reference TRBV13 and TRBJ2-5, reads AAGVIQSPRHLIKEKRETATLKCYPIPRHDTVYWYQQGPGQDPQFLISFYEKMQSDKGSIPDRFSAQQFSDYHSELNMSSLELGDSALYFCASSHNPQETQYFGPGTRLLVL.

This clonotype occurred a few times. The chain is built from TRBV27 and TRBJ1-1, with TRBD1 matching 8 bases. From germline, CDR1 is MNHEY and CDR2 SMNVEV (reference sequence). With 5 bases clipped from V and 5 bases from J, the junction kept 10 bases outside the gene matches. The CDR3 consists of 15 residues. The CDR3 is CASSPPRGLGTEAFF. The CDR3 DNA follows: TGTGCCAGCAGTCCGCCCAGGGGGCTGGGTACTGAAGCTTTCTTT.

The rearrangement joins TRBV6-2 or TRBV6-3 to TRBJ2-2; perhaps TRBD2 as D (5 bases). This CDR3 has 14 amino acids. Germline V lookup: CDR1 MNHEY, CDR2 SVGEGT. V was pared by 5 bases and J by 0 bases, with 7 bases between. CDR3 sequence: CASSRRANTGELFF. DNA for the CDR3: TGTGCCAGCAGTAGGCGGGCGAACACCGGGGAGCTGTTTTTT.